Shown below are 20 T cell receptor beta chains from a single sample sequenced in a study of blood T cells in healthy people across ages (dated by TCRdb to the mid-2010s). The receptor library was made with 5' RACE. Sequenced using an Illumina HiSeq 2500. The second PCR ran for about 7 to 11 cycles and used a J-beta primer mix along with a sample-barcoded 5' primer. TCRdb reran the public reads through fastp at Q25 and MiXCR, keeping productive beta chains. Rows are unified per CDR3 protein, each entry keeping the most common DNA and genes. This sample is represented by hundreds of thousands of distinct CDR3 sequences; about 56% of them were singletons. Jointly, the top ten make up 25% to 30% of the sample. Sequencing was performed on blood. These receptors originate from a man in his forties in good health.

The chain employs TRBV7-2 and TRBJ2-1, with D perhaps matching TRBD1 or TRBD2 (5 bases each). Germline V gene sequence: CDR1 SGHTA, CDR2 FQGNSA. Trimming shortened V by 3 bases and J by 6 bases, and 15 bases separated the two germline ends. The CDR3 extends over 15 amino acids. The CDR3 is CASSLGPGRGNEQFF. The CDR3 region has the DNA TGTGCCAGCAGCTTGGGGCCGGGACGGGGCAATGAGCAGTTCTTC. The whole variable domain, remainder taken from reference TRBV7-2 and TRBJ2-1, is GAGVSQSPSNKVTEKGKDVELRCDPISGHTALYWYRQSLGQGLEFLIYFQGNSAPDKSGLPSDRFSAERTGGSVSTLTIQRTQQEDSAVYLCASSLGPGRGNEQFFGPGTRLTVL.

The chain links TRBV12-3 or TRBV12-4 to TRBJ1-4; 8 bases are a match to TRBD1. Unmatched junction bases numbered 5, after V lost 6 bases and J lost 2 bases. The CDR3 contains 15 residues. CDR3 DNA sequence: TGTGCCAGCAGCCCAGACAGGGGTACTAATGAAAAACTGTTTTTT. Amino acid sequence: CASSPDRGTNEKLFF.

CDR3 loop: CASSFREHEQYF. In nucleotides, the CDR3 is TGTGCCAGCAGCTTTAGGGAGCACGAGCAGTACTTC. The chain employs TRBV7-4 and TRBJ2-7; D might be TRBD2 (5 bases). Germline CDR1 and CDR2: SGHVT and SQSDAQ. The ends were cut back, 3 bases at V and 5 bases at J, with 8 bases in the middle. This CDR3 comprises 12 residues.

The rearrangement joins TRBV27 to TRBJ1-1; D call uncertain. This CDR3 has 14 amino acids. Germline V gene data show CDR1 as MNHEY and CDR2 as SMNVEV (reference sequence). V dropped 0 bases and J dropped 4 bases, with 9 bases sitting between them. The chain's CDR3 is CASSLSGWSTEAFF. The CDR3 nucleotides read TGTGCCAGCAGTTTATCTGGTTGGAGCACTGAAGCTTTCTTT.

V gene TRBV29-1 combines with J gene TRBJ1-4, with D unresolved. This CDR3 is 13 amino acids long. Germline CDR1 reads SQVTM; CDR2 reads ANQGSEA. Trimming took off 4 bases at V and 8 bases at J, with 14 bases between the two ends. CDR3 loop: CSVVVSAGEKLFF. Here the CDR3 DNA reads TGCAGCGTTGTCGTATCCGCCGGAGAAAAACTGTTTTTT.

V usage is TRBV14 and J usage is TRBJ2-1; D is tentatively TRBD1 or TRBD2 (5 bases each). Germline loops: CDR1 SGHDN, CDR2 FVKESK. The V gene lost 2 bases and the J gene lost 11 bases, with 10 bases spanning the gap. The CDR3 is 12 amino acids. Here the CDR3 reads CASSQSGTKQFF. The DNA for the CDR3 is TGTGCCAGCAGCCAATCAGGGACCAAGCAGTTCTTC.

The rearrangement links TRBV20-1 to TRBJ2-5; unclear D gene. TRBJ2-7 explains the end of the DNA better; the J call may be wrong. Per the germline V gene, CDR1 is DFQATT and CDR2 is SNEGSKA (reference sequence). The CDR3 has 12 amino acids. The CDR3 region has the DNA TGCAGTGCCGCCCGAGAAACTTACGAGCAGTACTTC. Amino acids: CSAARETYEQYF.

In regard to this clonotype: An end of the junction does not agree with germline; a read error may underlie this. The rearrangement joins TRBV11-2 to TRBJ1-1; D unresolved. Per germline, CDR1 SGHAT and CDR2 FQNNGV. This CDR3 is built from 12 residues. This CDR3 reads CASGLGRVEAFF. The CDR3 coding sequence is TGTGCCAGCGGCTTAGGGCGAGTTGAAGCTTTCTTT. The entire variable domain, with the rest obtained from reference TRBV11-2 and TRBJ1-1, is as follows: EAGVAQSPRYKIIEKRQSVAFWCNPISGHATLYWYQQILGQGPKLLIQFQNNGVVDDSQLPKDRFSAERLKGVDSTLKIQPAKLEDSAVYLCASGLGRVEAFFGQGTRLTVV.

Here the CDR3 reads CASSQEQGTNYEQYF. CDR3 nucleotides: TGTGCCAGCAGCCAAGAACAGGGAACAAACTACGAGCAGTACTTC. V usage is TRBV14 and J usage is TRBJ2-7, with a tentative D call TRBD1 (6 bases). The CDR3 has 15 amino acids. The V and J ends lost 0 bases and 3 bases respectively, with 12 bases between them. The germline V gene encodes CDR1 SGHDN and CDR2 FVKESK.

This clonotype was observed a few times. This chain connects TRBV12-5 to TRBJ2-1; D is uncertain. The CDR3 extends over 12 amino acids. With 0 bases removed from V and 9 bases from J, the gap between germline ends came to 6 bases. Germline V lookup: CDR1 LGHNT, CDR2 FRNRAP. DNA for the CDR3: TGTGCTAGTGGTTTGGTATGGGGTGAGCAGTTCTTC. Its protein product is CASGLVWGEQFF.

The CDR3, as DNA: TGTGCCAGAACTCCGACAGACGAAGACCTCAATCAGCCCCAGCATTTT. Protein sequence: CARTPTDEDLNQPQHF. V is TRBV7-9 and J is TRBJ1-5, with D possibly TRBD1 on 5 matching bases. Germline values: CDR1 SEHNR, CDR2 FQNEAQ (reference sequence). The germline V and J ends were trimmed by 9 bases and 3 bases, with 21 bases remaining between them. The CDR3 is made up of 16 amino acids.

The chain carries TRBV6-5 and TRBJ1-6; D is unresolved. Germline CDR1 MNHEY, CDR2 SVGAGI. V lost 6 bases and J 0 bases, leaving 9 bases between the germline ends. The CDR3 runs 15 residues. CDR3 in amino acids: CASRLWSSYNSPLHF. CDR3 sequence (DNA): TGTGCCAGCAGGCTGTGGAGCTCCTATAATTCACCCCTCCACTTT.

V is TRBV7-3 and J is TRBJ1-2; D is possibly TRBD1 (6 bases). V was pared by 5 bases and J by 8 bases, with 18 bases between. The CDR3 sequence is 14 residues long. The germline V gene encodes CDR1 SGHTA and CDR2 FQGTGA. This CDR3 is CASSDPTGQGGYTF. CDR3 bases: TGTGCCAGCAGCGATCCCACAGGGCAAGGCGGCTACACCTTC.

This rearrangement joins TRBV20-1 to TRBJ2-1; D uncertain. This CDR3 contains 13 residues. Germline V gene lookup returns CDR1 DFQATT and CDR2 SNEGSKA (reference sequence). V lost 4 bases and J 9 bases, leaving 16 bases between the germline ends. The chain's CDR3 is CSATIIPSGEQFF. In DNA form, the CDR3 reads TGCAGTGCTACAATAATCCCCTCGGGTGAGCAGTTCTTC.

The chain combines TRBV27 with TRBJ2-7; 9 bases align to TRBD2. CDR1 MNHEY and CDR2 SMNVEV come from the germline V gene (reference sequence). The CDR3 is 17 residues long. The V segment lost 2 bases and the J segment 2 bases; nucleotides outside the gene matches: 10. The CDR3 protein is CASSLISPSGITYEQYF. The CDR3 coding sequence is TGTGCCAGCAGTTTAATTTCCCCTAGCGGGATAACCTACGAGCAGTACTTC.

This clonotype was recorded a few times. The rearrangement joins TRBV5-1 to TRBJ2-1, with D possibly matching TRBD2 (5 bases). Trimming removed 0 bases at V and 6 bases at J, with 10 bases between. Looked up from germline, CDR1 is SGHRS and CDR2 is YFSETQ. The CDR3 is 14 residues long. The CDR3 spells CASSLAGNTNEQFF. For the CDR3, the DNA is TGCGCCAGCAGCTTGGCCGGGAATACCAATGAGCAGTTCTTC.

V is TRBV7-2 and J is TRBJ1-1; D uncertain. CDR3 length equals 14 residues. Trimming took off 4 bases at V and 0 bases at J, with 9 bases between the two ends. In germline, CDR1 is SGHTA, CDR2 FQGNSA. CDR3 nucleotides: TGTGCCAGCAGCTCACAGACTATGAACACTGAAGCTTTCTTT. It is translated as CASSSQTMNTEAFF.

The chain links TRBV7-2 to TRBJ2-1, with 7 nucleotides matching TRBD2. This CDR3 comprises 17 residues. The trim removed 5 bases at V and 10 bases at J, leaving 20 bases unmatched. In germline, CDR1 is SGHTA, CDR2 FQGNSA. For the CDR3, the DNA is TGTGCCAGCAGCCCAGGAGGACGCGGGAGAGTGGCGGCCGAGCAGTTCTTC. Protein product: CASSPGGRGRVAAEQFF.

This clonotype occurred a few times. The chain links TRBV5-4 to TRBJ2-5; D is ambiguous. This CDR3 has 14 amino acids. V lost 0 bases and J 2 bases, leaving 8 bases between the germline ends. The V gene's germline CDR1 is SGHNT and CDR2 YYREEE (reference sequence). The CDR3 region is CASSLARLQETQYF. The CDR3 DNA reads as TGTGCCAGCAGCTTGGCGCGTCTTCAAGAGACCCAGTACTTC.

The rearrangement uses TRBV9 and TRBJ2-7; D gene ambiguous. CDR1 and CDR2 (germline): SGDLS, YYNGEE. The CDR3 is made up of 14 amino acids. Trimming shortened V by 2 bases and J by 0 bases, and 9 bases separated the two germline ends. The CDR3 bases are TGTGCCAGCAGCGTGGGCCAGAGCTCCTACGAGCAGTACTTC. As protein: CASSVGQSSYEQYF.